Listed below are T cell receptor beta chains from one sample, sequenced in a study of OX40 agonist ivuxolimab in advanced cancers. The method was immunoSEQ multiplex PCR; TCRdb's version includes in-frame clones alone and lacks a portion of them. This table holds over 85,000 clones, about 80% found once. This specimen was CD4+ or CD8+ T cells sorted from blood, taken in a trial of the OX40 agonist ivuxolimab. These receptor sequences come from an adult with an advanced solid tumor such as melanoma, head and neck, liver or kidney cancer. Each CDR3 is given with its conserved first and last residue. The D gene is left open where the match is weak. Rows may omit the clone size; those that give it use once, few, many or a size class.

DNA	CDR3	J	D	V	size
TGTGCCAGCAGCTTAGGACTGGGAAGTGCCCAGTACTTC	CASSLGLGSAQYF	TRBJ2-5	-	TRBV7-2	-
TGCGCCAGCAGCTTGGGAACCTCTGGGGCCAACGTCCTGACTTTC	CASSLGTSGANVLTF	TRBJ2-6	-	TRBV5-1	-
TGTGCCAGCAGCTCCGGACTAGCGGGGAGAGATACGCAGTATTTT	CASSSGLAGRDTQYF	TRBJ2-3	TRBD2	TRBV7-8	once
TGTGCCAGTCGGGACAGGGGGCTTAGCAATGAGCAGTTCTTC	CASRDRGLSNEQFF	TRBJ2-1	TRBD1	TRBV6-5	-
TGCGCCAGCAGCTTGGTACCAAACGGGGCTAGCGGGGCTAAGGGGGAGACCCAGTACTTC	CASSLVPNGASGAKGETQYF	TRBJ2-5	TRBD2	TRBV5-1	-
TGTGCCAGCAGTGACTCCACAGCCACAGATACGCAGTATTTT	CASSDSTATDTQYF	TRBJ2-3	-	TRBV6-4	-
TGTGCCAGCAGTTACAACAGGGGGTATGAAAAACTGTTTTTT	CASSYNRGYEKLFF	TRBJ1-4	TRBD1	TRBV27	-
TGTGCCAGCAATCCACAGGGGCAATATAGCAATCAGCCCCAGCATTTT	CASNPQGQYSNQPQHF	TRBJ1-5	TRBD1	TRBV6-6	-
TGTGCCAGCAGCTTAGCGGAGACTAGCGGGGGAGGTACGCAGTATTTT	CASSLAETSGGGTQYF	TRBJ2-3	TRBD2	TRBV7-2	-
TGCGCCAGCAGCCTACAGGGGGGAACCTACAATGAGCAGTTCTTC	CASSLQGGTYNEQFF	TRBJ2-1	TRBD1	TRBV5-1	-
TGTGCCACCAGCGGACTGATGAATCAGCCCCAGCATTTT	CATSGLMNQPQHF	TRBJ1-5	-	TRBV15	-
TGTGCCAGCAGTTACGGGACTACGAGCGAGCAGTACTTC	CASSYGTTSEQYF	TRBJ2-7	TRBD2	TRBV6-5	-
TGTGCCAGCAACCCCTCCGGACAGGTCATCAATGAGCAGTTCTTC	CASNPSGQVINEQFF	TRBJ2-1	TRBD1	TRBV28	-
TGTGCCAGCTCAACGATGACAGAGAACTATGGCTACACCTTC	CASSTMTENYGYTF	TRBJ1-2	-	TRBV18	-
TGTGCCAGCAGCACCGACAGGGGGGCCTATGGCTACACCTTC	CASSTDRGAYGYTF	TRBJ1-2	TRBD1	TRBV7-9	-
TGTGCCTGGAGTGGATCGGCGGGAGTGGGGGAGACCCAGTACTTC	CAWSGSAGVGETQYF	TRBJ2-5	TRBD2	TRBV30	-
TGTGCCAGCAGCTCGGACAGGGGTTTCACTAATGAAAAACTGTTTTTT	CASSSDRGFTNEKLFF	TRBJ1-4	TRBD1	TRBV2	-
TGTGCCAGCAGCTTAGCTCCTAGCGGGAGATCTGAGCAGTTCTTC	CASSLAPSGRSEQFF	TRBJ2-1	TRBD2	TRBV7-2	-
TGTGCCAGCTTGGAGGACAATAACTATGGCTACACCTTC	CASLEDNNYGYTF	TRBJ1-2	-	TRBV2	few
TGTGCCAGCAGCCGGACAGGGGGTTCGAACAATCAGCCCCAGCATTTT	CASSRTGGSNNQPQHF	TRBJ1-5	TRBD1	TRBV5-5	-
TGTGCCAGCAGCGTAAGTGCGGGGCTTGATGAAAAACTGTTTTTT	CASSVSAGLDEKLFF	TRBJ1-4	-	TRBV9	-
TGTGCCAGCACCCCGTCTCTAGGGCTTTCCGTGGGCTACACCTTC	CASTPSLGLSVGYTF	TRBJ1-2	-	TRBV28	-